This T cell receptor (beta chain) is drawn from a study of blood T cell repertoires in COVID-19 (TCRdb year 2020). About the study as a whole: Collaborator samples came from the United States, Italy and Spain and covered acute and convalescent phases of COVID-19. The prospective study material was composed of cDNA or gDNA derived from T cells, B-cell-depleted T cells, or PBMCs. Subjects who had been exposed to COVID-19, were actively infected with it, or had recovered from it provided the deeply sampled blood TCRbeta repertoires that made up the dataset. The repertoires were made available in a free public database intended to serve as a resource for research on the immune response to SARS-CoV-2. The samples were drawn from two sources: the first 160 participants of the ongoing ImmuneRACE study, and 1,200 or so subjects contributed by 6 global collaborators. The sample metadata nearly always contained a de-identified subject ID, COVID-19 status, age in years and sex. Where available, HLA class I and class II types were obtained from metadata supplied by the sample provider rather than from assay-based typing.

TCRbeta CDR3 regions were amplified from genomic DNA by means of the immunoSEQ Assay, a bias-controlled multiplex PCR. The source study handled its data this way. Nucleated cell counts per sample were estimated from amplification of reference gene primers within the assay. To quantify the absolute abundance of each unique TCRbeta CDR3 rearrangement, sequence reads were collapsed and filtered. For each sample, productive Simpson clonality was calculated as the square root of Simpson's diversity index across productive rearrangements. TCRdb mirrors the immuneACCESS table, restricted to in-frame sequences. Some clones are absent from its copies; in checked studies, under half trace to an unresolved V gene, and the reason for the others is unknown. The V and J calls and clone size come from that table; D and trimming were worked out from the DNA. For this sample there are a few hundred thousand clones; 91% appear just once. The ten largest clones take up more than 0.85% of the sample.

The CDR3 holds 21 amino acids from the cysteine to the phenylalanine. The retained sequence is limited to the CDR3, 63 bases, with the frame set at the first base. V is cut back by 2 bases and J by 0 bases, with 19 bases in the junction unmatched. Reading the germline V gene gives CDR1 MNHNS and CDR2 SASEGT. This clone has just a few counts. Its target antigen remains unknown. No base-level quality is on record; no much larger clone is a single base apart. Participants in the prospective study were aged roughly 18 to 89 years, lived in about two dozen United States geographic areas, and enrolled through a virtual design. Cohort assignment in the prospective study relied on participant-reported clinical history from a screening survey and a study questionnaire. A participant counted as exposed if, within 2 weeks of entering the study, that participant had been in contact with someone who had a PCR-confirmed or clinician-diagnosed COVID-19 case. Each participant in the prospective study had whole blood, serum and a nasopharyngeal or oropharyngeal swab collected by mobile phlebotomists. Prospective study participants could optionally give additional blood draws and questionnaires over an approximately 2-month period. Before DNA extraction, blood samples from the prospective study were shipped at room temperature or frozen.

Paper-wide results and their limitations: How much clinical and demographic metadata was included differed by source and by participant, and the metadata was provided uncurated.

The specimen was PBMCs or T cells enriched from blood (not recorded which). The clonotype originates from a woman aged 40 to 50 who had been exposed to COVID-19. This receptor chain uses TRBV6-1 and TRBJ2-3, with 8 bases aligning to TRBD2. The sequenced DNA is TGTGCCAGCAGTGAAAACGAGCGAGGACGTATGCAGCGGGGGAGCACAGATACGCAGTATTTT. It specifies CASSENERGRMQRGSTDTQYF.